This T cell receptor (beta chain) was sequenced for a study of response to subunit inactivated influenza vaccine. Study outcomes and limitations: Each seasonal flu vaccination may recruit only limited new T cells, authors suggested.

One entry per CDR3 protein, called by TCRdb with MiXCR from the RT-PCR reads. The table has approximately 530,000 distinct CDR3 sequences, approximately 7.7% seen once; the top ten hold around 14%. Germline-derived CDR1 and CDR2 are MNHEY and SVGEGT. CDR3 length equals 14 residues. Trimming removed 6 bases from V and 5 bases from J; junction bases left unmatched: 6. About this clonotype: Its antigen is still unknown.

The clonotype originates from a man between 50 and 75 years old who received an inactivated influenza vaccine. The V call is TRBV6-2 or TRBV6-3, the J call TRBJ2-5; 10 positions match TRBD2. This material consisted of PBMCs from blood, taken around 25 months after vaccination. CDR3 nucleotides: TGTGCCAGCAGATTAGCGGGGGGCTGGGAGACCCAGTACTTC. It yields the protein CASRLAGGWETQYF.